A selection of T cell receptor beta chains follows, all from one sample in a study of T cell repertoires in cytomegalovirus infection. TCRdb re-analysed the reads in MiXCR, keeping a single row per CDR3 protein. The repertoire has about 300,000 distinct CDR3 sequences, roughly 24% of them found once; the top ten carry around 13%. Source material: PBMCs. Receptors originate from a human donor in good health (CMV status not recorded). Some clones in this sample may be carry-over from other donors' samples. The CDR3 runs from the conserved cysteine through the conserved F or W. D genes are given only for firm matches. Clone size is given for some rows only: seen once, a few or many times, or a class if the clone is expanded.

clone_size	v_call	cdr3_length	d_call	j_call	cdr3_nt	cdr3_aa
-	TRBV5-4	15	TRBD2	TRBJ2-3	TGTGCCAGCAGCCCAGCGGGGAGGACCACAGATACGCAGTATTTT	CASSPAGRTTDTQYF
many	TRBV7-2	15	-	TRBJ1-2	TGTGCCAGCAGCTTAGCTTTGGGGGCGAAGGAAGGCTACACCTTC	CASSLALGAKEGYTF
many	TRBV7-3	15	TRBD2	TRBJ2-1	TGTGCCAGCAGTCCTCATAGCGGGAGTTACAATGAGCAGTTCTTC	CASSPHSGSYNEQFF
few	TRBV14	13	-	TRBJ2-7	TGTGCCAGCAGCCAAGTGTTGGGCCACGAGCAGTACTTC	CASSQVLGHEQYF
-	TRBV7-3	16	-	TRBJ2-4	TGTGCCAGCAGCTTAACAGGGGATGGGGCCAAAAACATTCAGTACTTC	CASSLTGDGAKNIQYF
few	TRBV7-9	15	TRBD2	TRBJ2-1	TGTGCCAGCAGCTTACAGGCTAGCGGCTACAATGAGCAGTTCTTC	CASSLQASGYNEQFF
-	TRBV30	12	TRBD1	TRBJ2-7	TGTGCCTGGAAACAGGGGGCGGGCGAGCAGTACTTC	CAWKQGAGEQYF
many	TRBV7-9	14	-	TRBJ1-1	TGTGCCAGCAGCACCGCGGGGCTGAGCACTGAAGCTTTCTTT	CASSTAGLSTEAFF
-	TRBV12-3/TRBV12-4	11	-	TRBJ2-1	TGTGCCAGCAGTTACGACTATGAGCAGTTCTTC	CASSYDYEQFF
-	TRBV14	16	-	TRBJ2-5	TGTGCCAGCAGCCACCCCTTAGGGGGGTATCAAGAGACCCAGTACTTC	CASSHPLGGYQETQYF
-	TRBV9	16	TRBD2	TRBJ2-2	TGTGCCAGCAGCGTAGCTAGCGGGGGATACACCGGGGAGCTGTTTTTT	CASSVASGGYTGELFF
many	TRBV7-2	14	-	TRBJ2-5	TGTGCCAGCAGCATAGGGGGACAAGGGGAGACCCAGTACTTC	CASSIGGQGETQYF
-	TRBV7-2	16	-	TRBJ2-2	TGTGCCAGCAGCTTAAATGTGGGGTCAGCCACCGGGGAGCTGTTTTTT	CASSLNVGSATGELFF
once	TRBV6-6	13	-	TRBJ1-1	TGTGCCTCAAAACGGGAGGGGTTCACTGAAGCTTTCTTT	CASKREGFTEAFF
-	TRBV28	14	TRBD1	TRBJ1-5	TGTGCCAGCAGTCCCTGGACAGGTAATCAGCCCCAGCATTTT	CASSPWTGNQPQHF
-	TRBV2	14	-	TRBJ1-5	TGTGCCAGCTCCAGTAATAGGGGGAATCAGCCCCAGCATTTT	CASSSNRGNQPQHF
few	TRBV5-1	13	TRBD1	TRBJ1-1	TGCGCCAGCAGCTGGACAGGAGACACTGAAGCTTTCTTT	CASSWTGDTEAFF
few	TRBV20-1	14	TRBD2	TRBJ2-7	TGCAGTGCTAGGGGGGAGGGGAATCCCTACGAGCAGTACTTC	CSARGEGNPYEQYF
few	TRBV10-3	15	TRBD1	TRBJ2-2	TGTGCCATCAGAGGGGACAGTCAGAACACCGGGGAGCTGTTTTTT	CAIRGDSQNTGELFF
few	TRBV6-2/TRBV6-3	13	-	TRBJ2-1	TGTGCCAGCAGTATGAATTCGGACAATGAGCAGTTCTTC	CASSMNSDNEQFF
-	TRBV28	13	-	TRBJ2-5	TGTGCCAGCAGCGCGTGGGGAGGAGAGACCCAGTACTTC	CASSAWGGETQYF
many	TRBV7-2	15	TRBD2	TRBJ2-1	TGTGCCAGCAGCTTAATTCCGGGACTAGCCAATGAGCAGTTCTTC	CASSLIPGLANEQFF
-	TRBV20-1	13	-	TRBJ1-6	TGCAGTGCTAGAGATCAGGGCGATTCACCCCTCCACTTT	CSARDQGDSPLHF
once	TRBV11-2	16	TRBD1	TRBJ2-2	TGTGCCAGCAGGGGCAGAACAGGGGCGAACACCGGGGAGCTGTTTTTT	CASRGRTGANTGELFF
-	TRBV5-1	14	-	TRBJ2-5	TGCGCCAGCAGCTTGTTGGCGGGTGAGGAGACCCAGTACTTC	CASSLLAGEETQYF
many	TRBV7-2	17	-	TRBJ1-6	TGTGCCAGCAGCCATCCCTTAGGAAGCAGCTATAATTCACCCCTCCACTTT	CASSHPLGSSYNSPLHF
many	TRBV7-2	16	-	TRBJ2-1	TGTGCCAGCAGCTCAGGATCCACGGCTTCTTACAATGAGCAGTTCTTC	CASSSGSTASYNEQFF
many	TRBV7-2	16	TRBD2	TRBJ2-1	TGTGCCAGCAGCTTAAGGGGCGGGGGGGCCTACAATGAGCAGTTCTTC	CASSLRGGGAYNEQFF
-	TRBV5-4	14	-	TRBJ2-7	TGTGCCAGCAGCGGTAAGGGGGGGAACTACGAGCAGTACTTC	CASSGKGGNYEQYF
-	TRBV2	14	TRBD1	TRBJ1-2	TGTGCCAGCAGTAGGGACAGGGGGCTGGATGGCTACACCTTC	CASSRDRGLDGYTF
few	TRBV3-1	15	TRBD1	TRBJ2-2	TGTGCCAGCAGCCCGCGGGACAGGGGGACCGGGGAGCTGTTTTTT	CASSPRDRGTGELFF
-	TRBV28	15	-	TRBJ1-5	TGTGCCGGCAGTTTATCTGGGGGAAGGAATCAGCCCCAGCATTTT	CAGSLSGGRNQPQHF
few	TRBV7-9	15	-	TRBJ2-6	TGTGCCAGCAGCTTGGGTCTTTCCGGGGCCAACGTCCTGACTTTC	CASSLGLSGANVLTF
few	TRBV20-1	14	TRBD2	TRBJ2-3	TGCAGTGCTACCAGCGGGAGTGCGGCAGATACGCAGTATTTT	CSATSGSAADTQYF
once	TRBV20-1	12	-	TRBJ2-5	TGCAGTGCTGGGCCGCGAAAAGAGACCCAGTACTTC	CSAGPRKETQYF
many	TRBV7-6	15	-	TRBJ2-1	TGTGCCAGCAGCTGGCTAGCAGAGACCTACAATGAGCAGTTCTTC	CASSWLAETYNEQFF
-	TRBV30	13	TRBD1	TRBJ2-5	TGTGCCTGGAAGCCCGGGACAGGAAGACCAGTTGGGTTC	CAWKPGTGRPVGF
many	TRBV7-3	13	TRBD2	TRBJ2-1	TGTGCCAGCAGCTTAAGTCGGGGGGATGAGCAGTTCTTC	CASSLSRGDEQFF
-	TRBV28	15	-	TRBJ2-6	TGTGCCAGCAGTTTAATGGGCTTTGGGGCCAACGTCCTGACTTTC	CASSLMGFGANVLTF
few	TRBV14	13	-	TRBJ1-2	TGTGCCAGCAGCCAGGGTCTAGCCTATGGCTACACCTTC	CASSQGLAYGYTF
many	TRBV7-3	18	TRBD1	TRBJ2-6	TGTGCCAGCAGCCCTTTCTCGGGACAGTCCTCTGGGGCCAACGTCCTGACTTTC	CASSPFSGQSSGANVLTF
-	TRBV12-3/TRBV12-4	14	-	TRBJ2-7	TGTGCCAGCAGTTTTGGCAGGGCTTTGAACGAGCAGTACTTC	CASSFGRALNEQYF
few	TRBV29-1	14	-	TRBJ2-7	TGCAGCGTTGAAGACGCGGGGAAGACCTACGAGCAGTACTTC	CSVEDAGKTYEQYF
many	TRBV4-2	16	TRBD1	TRBJ2-7	TGTGCCAGCAGCCAAGATATGGGGACAGGGGGTAACGAGCAGTACTTC	CASSQDMGTGGNEQYF
few	TRBV2	16	TRBD1	TRBJ1-5	TGTGCCAGCAGCGAATTGGGACAGGCGAGCAATCAGCCCCAGCATTTT	CASSELGQASNQPQHF
many	TRBV6-2/TRBV6-3	18	-	TRBJ1-6	TGTGCCAGCAGTTACTCGACGCGGACAGCTACTTATAATTCACCCCTCCACTTT	CASSYSTRTATYNSPLHF
many	TRBV7-2	15	-	TRBJ2-1	TGTGCCAGCAGCTTAATGAGGGAGTCTTACAATGAGCAGTTCTTC	CASSLMRESYNEQFF
-	TRBV29-1	13	TRBD1	TRBJ1-1	TGCAGCGCTCTGACAGGGGTGAACACTGAAGCTTTCTTT	CSALTGVNTEAFF
few	TRBV11-2	12	TRBD2	TRBJ2-7	TGTGCCAGCACCCGGGAGGAGGGCGAGCAGTACTTC	CASTREEGEQYF
many	TRBV27	17	-	TRBJ2-3	TGTGCCAGCACCTGGAGGGGAGAAAAGTACCGCACAGATACGCAGTATTTT	CASTWRGEKYRTDTQYF
-	TRBV7-3	17	TRBD1	TRBJ2-1	TGTGCCAGCAGCTTAAGGGGGGACAGGGGGCCCTACAATGAGCAGTTCTTC	CASSLRGDRGPYNEQFF
few	TRBV7-2	15	-	TRBJ2-5	TGTGCCAGCAGCTCGACAGGAACTGATTGGGAGACCCAGTACTTC	CASSSTGTDWETQYF
-	TRBV20-1	13	TRBD1	TRBJ1-5	TGCAGTGCCAGAGGACAGGAGAATCAGCCCCAGCATTTT	CSARGQENQPQHF
few	TRBV6-5	13	-	TRBJ1-2	TGTGCCAGCAGTTACGGGGGAGCCAGTGGCTACACCTTC	CASSYGGASGYTF
once	TRBV29-1	14	-	TRBJ2-2	TGCAGCGTTGTCCAGGACCCAAACACCGGGGAGCTGTTTTTT	CSVVQDPNTGELFF
few	TRBV7-6	15	-	TRBJ2-5	TGTGCCAGCAGCTTGCATGGGAGCGAGCAAGAGACCCAGTACTTC	CASSLHGSEQETQYF